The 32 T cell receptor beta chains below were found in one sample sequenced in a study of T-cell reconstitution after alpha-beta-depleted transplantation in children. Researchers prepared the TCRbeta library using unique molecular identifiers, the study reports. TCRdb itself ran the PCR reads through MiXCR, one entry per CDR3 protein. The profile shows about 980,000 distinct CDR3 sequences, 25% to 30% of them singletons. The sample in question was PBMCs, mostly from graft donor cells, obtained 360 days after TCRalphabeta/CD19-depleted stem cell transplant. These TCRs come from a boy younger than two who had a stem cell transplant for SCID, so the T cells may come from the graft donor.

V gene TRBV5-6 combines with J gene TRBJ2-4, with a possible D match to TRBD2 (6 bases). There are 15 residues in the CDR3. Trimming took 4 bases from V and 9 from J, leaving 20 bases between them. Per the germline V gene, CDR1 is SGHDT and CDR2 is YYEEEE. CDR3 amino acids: CASSEDMGSGGIQYF. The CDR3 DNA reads TGTGCCAGCAGCGAGGATATGGGCTCCGGGGGCATTCAGTACTTC. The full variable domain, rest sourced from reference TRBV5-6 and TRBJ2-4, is DAGVTQSPTHLIKTRGQQVTLRCSPKSGHDTVSWYQQALGQGPQFIFQYYEEEERQRGNFPDRFSGHQFPNYSSELNVNALLLGDSALYLCASSEDMGSGGIQYFGAGTRLSVL.

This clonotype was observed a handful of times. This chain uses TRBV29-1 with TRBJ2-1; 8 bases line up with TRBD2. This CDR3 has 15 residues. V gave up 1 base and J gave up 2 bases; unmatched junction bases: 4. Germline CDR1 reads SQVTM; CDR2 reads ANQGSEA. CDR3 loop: CSVEGGRGAYNEQFF. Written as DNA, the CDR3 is TGCAGCGTTGAAGGGGGGCGGGGGGCCTACAATGAGCAGTTCTTC.

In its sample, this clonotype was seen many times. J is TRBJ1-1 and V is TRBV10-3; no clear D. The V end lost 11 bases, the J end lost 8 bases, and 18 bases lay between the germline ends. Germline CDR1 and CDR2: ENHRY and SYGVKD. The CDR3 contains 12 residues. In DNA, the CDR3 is TGTGCCTCCTCGCCCTTAGGTTCGGAAGCTTTCTTT. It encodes CASSPLGSEAFF.

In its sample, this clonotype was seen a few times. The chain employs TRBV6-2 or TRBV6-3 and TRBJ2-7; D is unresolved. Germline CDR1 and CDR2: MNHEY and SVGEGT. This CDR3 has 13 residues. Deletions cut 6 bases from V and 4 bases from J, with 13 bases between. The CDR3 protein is CASRGEDRYEQYF. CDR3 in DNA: TGTGCCAGCAGAGGAGAGGACCGGTACGAGCAGTACTTC.

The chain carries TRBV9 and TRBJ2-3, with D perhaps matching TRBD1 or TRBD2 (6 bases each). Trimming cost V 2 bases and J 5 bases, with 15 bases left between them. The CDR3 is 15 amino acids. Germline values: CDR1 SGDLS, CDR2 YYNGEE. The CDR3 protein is CASSVDGGWGDTQYF. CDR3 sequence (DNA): TGTGCCAGCAGCGTCGACGGGGGCTGGGGAGATACGCAGTATTTT.

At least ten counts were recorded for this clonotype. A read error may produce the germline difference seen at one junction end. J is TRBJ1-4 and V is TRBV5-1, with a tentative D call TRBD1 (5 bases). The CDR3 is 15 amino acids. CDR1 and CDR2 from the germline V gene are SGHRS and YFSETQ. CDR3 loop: CASSFGGATNEKLFF. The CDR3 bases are TGTGCCAGCAGTTTCGGAGGGGCAACTAATGAAAAACTGTTTTTT. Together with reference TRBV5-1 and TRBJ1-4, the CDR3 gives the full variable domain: KAGVTQTPRYLIKTRGQQVTLSCSPISGHRSVSWYQQTPGQGLQFLFEYFSETQRNKGNFPGRFSGRQFSNSRSEMNVSTLELGDSALYLCASSFGGATNEKLFFGSGTQLSVL.

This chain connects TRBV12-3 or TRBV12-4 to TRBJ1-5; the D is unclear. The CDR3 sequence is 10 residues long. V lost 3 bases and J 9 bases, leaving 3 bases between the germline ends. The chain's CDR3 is CASSLGPQHF. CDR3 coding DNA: TGTGCCAGCAGTTTGGGGCCCCAGCATTTT.

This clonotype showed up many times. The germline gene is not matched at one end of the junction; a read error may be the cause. The CDR3 DNA sequence: TGTGCCAGCAGCTTAGGGGCCCAAGAGACCCAGTACTTC. This encodes CASSLGAQETQYF. The chain is built from TRBV12-3 or TRBV12-4 and TRBJ2-5, with D possibly matching TRBD1 (5 bases). The CDR3 is made up of 13 amino acids.

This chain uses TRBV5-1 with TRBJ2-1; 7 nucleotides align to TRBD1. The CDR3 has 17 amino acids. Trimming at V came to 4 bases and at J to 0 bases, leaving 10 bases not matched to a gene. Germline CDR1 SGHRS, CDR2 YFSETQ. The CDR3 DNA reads TGCGCCAGCAGCCTAGGGGACCGGGACAGCTCCTACAATGAGCAGTTCTTC. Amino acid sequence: CASSLGDRDSSYNEQFF.

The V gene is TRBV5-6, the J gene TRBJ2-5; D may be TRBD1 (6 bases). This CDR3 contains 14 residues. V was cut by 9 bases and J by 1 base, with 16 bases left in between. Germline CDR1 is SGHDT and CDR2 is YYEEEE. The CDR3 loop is CATGRGHIQETQYF. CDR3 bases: TGTGCCACCGGACGGGGACACATCCAAGAGACCCAGTACTTC.

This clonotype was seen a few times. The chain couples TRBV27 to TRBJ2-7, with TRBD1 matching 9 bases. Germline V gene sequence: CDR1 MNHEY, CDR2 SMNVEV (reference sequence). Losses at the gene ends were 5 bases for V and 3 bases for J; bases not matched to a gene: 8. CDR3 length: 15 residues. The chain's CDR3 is CASSPDRGMFYEQYF. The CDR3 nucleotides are TGTGCCAGCAGTCCGGACAGGGGAATGTTCTACGAGCAGTACTTC.

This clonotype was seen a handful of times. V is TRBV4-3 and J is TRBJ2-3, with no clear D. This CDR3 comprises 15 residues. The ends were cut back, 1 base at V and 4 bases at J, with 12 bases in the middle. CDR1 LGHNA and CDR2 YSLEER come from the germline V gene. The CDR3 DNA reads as TGCGCCAGCAGCCAAGCTTGGTTCAGGCCAGATACGCAGTATTTT. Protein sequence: CASSQAWFRPDTQYF.

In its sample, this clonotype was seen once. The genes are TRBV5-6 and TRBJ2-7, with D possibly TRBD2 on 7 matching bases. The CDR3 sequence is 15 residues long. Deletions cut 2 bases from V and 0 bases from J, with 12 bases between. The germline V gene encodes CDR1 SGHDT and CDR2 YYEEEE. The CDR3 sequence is CASSLPGGHSYEQYF. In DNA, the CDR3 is TGTGCCAGCAGCTTACCCGGGGGGCACTCCTACGAGCAGTACTTC.

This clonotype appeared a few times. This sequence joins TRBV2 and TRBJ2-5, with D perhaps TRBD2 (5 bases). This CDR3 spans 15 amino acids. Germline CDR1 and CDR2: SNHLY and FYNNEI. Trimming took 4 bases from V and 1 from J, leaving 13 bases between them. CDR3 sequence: CASSGTPLGQETQYF. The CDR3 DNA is TGTGCCAGCAGTGGAACCCCACTAGGCCAAGAGACCCAGTACTTC.

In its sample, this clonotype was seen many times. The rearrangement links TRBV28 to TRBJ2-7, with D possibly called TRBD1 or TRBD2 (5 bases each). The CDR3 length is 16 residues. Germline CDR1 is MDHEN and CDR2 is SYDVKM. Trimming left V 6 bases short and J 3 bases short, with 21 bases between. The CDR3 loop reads CASRSPPRTGLYEQYF. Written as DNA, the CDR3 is TGTGCCAGCAGGTCGCCTCCCCGTACAGGACTCTACGAGCAGTACTTC.

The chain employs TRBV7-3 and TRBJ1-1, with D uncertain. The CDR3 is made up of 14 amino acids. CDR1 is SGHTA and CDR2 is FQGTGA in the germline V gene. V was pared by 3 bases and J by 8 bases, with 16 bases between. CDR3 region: CASSLIGWNAEAFF. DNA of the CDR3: TGTGCCAGCAGCTTGATAGGGTGGAATGCCGAAGCTTTCTTT. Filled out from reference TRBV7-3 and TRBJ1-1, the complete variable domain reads GAGVSQTPSNKVTEKGKYVELRCDPISGHTALYWYRQSLGQGPEFLIYFQGTGAADDSGLPNDRFFAVRPEGSVSTLKIQRTERGDSAVYLCASSLIGWNAEAFFGQGTRLTVV.

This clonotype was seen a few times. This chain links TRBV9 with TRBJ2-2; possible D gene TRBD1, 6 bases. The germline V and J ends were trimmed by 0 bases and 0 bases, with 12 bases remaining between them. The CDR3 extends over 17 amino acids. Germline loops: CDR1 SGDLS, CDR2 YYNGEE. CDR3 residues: CASSVVSGAANTGELFF. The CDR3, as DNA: TGTGCCAGCAGCGTAGTGTCAGGGGCGGCGAACACCGGGGAGCTGTTTTTT.

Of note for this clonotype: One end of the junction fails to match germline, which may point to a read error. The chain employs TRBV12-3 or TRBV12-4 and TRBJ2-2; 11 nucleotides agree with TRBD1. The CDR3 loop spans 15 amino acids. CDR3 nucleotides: TGTGCCAGCAATACTGGACAGGGGGCTCTAGGGGGGCTGTTTTTT. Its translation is CASNTGQGALGGLFF.

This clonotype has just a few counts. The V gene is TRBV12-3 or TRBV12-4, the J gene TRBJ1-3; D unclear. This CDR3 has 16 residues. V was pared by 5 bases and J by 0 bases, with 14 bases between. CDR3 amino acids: CASSPPGSHSGNTIYF. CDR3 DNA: TGTGCCAGCAGTCCCCCCGGGAGTCACTCTGGAAACACCATATATTTT.

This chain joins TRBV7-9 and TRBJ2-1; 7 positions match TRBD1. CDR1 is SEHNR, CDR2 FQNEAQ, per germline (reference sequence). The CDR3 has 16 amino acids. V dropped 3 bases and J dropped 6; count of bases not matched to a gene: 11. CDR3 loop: CASSFLTGVVGNEQFF. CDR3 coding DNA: TGTGCCAGCAGCTTTCTCACAGGGGTGGTCGGCAATGAGCAGTTCTTC.

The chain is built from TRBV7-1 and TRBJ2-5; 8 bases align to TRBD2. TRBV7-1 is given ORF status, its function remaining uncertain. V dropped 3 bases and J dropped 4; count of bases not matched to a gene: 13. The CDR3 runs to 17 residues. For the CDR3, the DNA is TGTGCCAGCAGCTCTCAACCGGGGGGGCCGTCTCCAGAGACCCAGTACTTC. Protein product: CASSSQPGGPSPETQYF.

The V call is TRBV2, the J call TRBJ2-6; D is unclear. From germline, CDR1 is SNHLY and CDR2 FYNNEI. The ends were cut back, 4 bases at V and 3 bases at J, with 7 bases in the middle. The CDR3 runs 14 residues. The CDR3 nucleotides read TGTGCCAGCAGTGTTGGTGGTGGGGCCAACGTCCTGACTTTC. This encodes CASSVGGGANVLTF.

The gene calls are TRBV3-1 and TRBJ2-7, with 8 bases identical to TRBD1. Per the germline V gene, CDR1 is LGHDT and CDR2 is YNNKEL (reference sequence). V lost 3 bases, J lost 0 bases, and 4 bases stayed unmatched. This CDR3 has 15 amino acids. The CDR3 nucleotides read TGTGCCAGCAGCCACCACGGACAGGGCTCCTACGAGCAGTACTTC. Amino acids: CASSHHGQGSYEQYF.

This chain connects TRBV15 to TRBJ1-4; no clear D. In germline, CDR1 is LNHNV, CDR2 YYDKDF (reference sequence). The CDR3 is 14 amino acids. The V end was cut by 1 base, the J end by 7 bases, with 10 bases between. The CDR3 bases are TGTGCCACCAGCAGAGGCTCCTGGGGTGAAAAACTGTTTTTT. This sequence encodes CATSRGSWGEKLFF.

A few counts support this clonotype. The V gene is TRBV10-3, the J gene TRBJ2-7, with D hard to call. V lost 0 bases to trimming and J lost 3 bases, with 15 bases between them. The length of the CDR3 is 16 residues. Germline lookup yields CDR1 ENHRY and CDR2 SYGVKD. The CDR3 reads CAISESEYTKSYEQYF. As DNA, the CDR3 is TGTGCCATCAGTGAGTCTGAATACACCAAGAGCTACGAGCAGTACTTC.

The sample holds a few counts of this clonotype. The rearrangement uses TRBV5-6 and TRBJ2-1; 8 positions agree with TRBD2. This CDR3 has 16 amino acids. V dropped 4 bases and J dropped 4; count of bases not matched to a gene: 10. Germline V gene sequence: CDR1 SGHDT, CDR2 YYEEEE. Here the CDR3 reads CASSHLAGRRYNEQFF. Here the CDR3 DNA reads TGTGCCAGCAGCCATCTAGCGGGCCGGAGGTACAATGAGCAGTTCTTC.

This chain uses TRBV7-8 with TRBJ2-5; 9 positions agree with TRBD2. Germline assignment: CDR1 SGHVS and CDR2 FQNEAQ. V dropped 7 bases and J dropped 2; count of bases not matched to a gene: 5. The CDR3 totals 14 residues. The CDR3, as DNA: TGTGCCAGCAAGAGCGGGGGGTTGCAAGAGACCCAGTACTTC. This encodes CASKSGGLQETQYF.

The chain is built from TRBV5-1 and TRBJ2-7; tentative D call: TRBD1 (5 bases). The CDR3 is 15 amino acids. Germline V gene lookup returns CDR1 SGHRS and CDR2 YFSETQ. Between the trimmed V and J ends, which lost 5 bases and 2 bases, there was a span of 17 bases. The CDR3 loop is CASSSSGIGAYEQYF. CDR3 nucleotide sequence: TGCGCCAGCAGTTCATCAGGGATAGGTGCCTACGAGCAGTACTTC.

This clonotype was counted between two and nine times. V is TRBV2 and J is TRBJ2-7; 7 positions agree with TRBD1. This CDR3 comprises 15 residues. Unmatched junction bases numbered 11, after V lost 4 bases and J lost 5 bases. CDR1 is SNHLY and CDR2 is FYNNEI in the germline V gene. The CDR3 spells CASSVKGTARHEQYF. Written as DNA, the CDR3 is TGTGCCAGCAGTGTAAAGGGGACAGCCAGGCACGAGCAGTACTTC.

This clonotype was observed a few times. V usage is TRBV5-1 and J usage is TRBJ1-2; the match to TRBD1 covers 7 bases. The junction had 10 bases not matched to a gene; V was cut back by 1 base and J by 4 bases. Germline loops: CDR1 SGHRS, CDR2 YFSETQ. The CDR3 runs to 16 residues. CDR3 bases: TGCGCCAGCAGCTTGTCGGGGACAGTGGATTCCTATGGCTACACCTTC. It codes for CASSLSGTVDSYGYTF.

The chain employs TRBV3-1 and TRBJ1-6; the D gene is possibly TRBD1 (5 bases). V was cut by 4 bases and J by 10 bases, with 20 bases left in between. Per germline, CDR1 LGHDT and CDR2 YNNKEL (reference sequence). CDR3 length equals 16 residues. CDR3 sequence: CASSPQNWGLVSPLHF. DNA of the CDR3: TGTGCCAGCAGCCCCCAAAACTGGGGACTGGTGTCACCCCTCCACTTT.

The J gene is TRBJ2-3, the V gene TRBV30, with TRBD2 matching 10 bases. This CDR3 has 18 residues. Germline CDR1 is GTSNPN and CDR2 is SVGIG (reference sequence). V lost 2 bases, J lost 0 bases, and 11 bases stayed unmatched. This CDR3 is CAWSLFSGGLLSTDTQYF. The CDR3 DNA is TGTGCCTGGAGTTTGTTTAGCGGGGGGCTGCTTAGCACAGATACGCAGTATTTT.